This TCR beta chain stems from a study of post-analysis software for immune sequencing data. Study information: Secondary progressive, relapsing-remitting and progressive-relapsing multiple sclerosis were among the included disease courses.

This CDR3 spans 15 amino acids. The V segment lost 5 bases and the J segment 5 bases; nucleotides outside the gene matches: 6. CDR1 SGHTA and CDR2 FQGTGA come from the germline V gene. Of note for this clonotype: Its antigen is still unknown.

Tagging with unique molecular identifiers was a feature of the TCR beta cDNA libraries. Via MiXCR, TCRdb re-called the PCR reads, giving one row per CDR3 protein. Of about 680,000 distinct CDR3 sequences detected, more than 50% appear once; the ten largest clones hold roughly 12%. Study observations and caveats: When compared against controls, multiple sclerosis patients showed significantly lower normalized Chao1 diversity. About five TRBV segments, including TRBV5-6, TRBV5-1 and TRBV20-1, were more frequent in patients than controls. Pronounced co-clustering by F measure was evident among identically batched samples.

Material for sequencing was blood. The chain uses TRBV7-3 and TRBJ2-1; 10 bases match TRBD1. The source is a girl between 2 and 10 years old with multiple sclerosis. The CDR3 is CASSLDRGRNNEQFF. The CDR3 DNA follows: TGTGCCAGCAGCCTTGACAGGGGGCGAAACAATGAGCAGTTCTTC.